Below, 4 T cell receptor beta chains from the same sample are listed, as sequenced in a study of cytomegalovirus exposure and HLA in healthy donors. 60 Vbeta and 13 Jbeta primers were used in PCR. The assay was immunoSEQ multiplex PCR, and TCRdb's table has in-frame clones only and misses some. The sample has more than 150,000 clones, 84% seen once. The specimen was PBMCs. Source of these receptors: a boy aged 5 to 17 in good health and CMV-seronegative.

The chain combines TRBV5-1 with TRBJ1-1, with D perhaps matching TRBD1 (5 bases). The CDR3 has 14 residues. Per the germline V gene, CDR1 is SGHRS and CDR2 is YFSETQ. V was trimmed by 0 bases and J by 7 bases, leaving 13 bases between them. CDR3 bases: TGCGCCAGCAGCTTGGCAGGGAAGGTGGGTGAAGCTTTCTTT. Translating gives CASSLAGKVGEAFF. The full variable domain, in which reference TRBV5-1 and TRBJ1-1 provide the parts outside the CDR3, is KAGVTQTPRYLIKTRGQQVTLSCSPISGHRSVSWYQQTPGQGLQFLFEYFSETQRNKGNFPGRFSGRQFSNSRSEMNVSTLELGDSALYLCASSLAGKVGEAFFGQGTRLTVV.

Here the CDR3 reads CASSLIPGSNQPQHF. The CDR3 DNA reads TGTGCCAGCAGTTTGATACCAGGGTCCAATCAGCCCCAGCATTTT. The chain recombines TRBV28 with TRBJ1-5, with D maybe TRBD1 (5 bases). V lost 3 bases and J lost 3, with 12 bases in between. Germline V gene sequence: CDR1 MDHEN, CDR2 SYDVKM. The CDR3 totals 15 residues.

The chain carries TRBV7-2 and TRBJ2-7; perhaps TRBD2 as D (6 bases). The CDR3 contains 14 residues. V was trimmed by 3 bases and J by 6 bases, leaving 15 bases between them. In germline, CDR1 is SGHTA, CDR2 FQGNSA. In DNA, the CDR3 is TGTGCCAGCAGCTTGGAGGGACTCCGGGGCGAGCAGTACTTC. Translated, it gives CASSLEGLRGEQYF.

The chain has TRBV27 and TRBJ1-1, with D possibly matching TRBD1 (6 bases). The CDR3 consists of 14 residues. Trimming shortened V by 6 bases and J by 6 bases, and 17 bases separated the two germline ends. Germline V gives CDR1 MNHEY, CDR2 SMNVEV (reference sequence). CDR3 in amino acids: CASSPSRGGSEAFF. DNA for the CDR3: TGTGCCAGCAGCCCGAGCAGGGGCGGATCTGAAGCTTTCTTT.